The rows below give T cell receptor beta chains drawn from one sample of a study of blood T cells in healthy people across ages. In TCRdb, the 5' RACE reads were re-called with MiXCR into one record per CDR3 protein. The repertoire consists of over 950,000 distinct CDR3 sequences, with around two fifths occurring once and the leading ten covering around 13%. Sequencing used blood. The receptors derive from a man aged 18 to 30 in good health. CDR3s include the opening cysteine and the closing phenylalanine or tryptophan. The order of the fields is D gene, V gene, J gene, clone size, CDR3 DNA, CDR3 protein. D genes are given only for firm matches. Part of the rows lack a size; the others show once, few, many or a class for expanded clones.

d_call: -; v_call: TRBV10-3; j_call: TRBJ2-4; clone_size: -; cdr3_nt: TGTGCCATCAGTGAGACGGAAGGGACAAGCCGAAGGGTCATTCAGTACTTC; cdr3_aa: CAISETEGTSRRVIQYF
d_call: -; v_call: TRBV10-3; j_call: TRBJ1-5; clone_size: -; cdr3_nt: TGTGCCATCAGTGAGTCGGGGGCCCACAGTCAGCCCCAGCATTTT; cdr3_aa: CAISESGAHSQPQHF
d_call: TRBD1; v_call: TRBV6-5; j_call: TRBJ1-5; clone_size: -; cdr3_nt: TGTGCCAGCAGTTACGGACAGGGTGTCCAGCCCCAGCATTTT; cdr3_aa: CASSYGQGVQPQHF
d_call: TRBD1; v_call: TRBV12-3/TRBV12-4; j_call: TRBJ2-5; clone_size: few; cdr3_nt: TGTGCCAGCAGGGGGACAGGGAAAGAGACCCAGTACTTC; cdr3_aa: CASRGTGKETQYF
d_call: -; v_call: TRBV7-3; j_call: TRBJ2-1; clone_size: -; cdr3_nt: TGTGCCAGCAGCCTAAGAGGCGGGGGCAGTACCTACAATGAGCAGTTCTTC; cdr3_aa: CASSLRGGGSTYNEQFF
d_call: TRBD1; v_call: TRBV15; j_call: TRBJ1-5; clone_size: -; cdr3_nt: TGTGCCACCAGCAGACCCGGGACAGGGGGCAATCAGCCCCAGCATTTT; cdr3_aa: CATSRPGTGGNQPQHF
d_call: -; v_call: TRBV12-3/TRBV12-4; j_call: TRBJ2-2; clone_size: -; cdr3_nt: TGTGCCAGCAGTCAGACAGGTGATAGCGGGGAGCTGTTTTTT; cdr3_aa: CASSQTGDSGELFF
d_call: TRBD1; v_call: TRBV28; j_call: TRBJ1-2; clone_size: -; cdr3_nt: TGTGCCAGCAGGGAAGCCGGACAGGGTAGTTATGGCTACACCTTC; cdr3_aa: CASREAGQGSYGYTF
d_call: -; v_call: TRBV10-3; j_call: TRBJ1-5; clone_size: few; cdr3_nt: TGTGCCCCCCAGGGGTGGAGGGGCCGGGATTATAGCAATCAGCCCCAGCATTTT; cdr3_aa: CAPQGWRGRDYSNQPQHF
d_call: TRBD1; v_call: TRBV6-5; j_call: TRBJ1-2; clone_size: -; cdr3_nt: TGTGCCAGCAGGATTACAGGGGGCTCTAATGGCTACACCTTC; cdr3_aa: CASRITGGSNGYTF
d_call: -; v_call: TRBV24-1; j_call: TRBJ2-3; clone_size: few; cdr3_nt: TGTGCCACCAGTGATTCCAGGGATACGCAGTATTTT; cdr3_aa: CATSDSRDTQYF
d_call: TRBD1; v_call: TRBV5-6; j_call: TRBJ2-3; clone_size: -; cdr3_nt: TGTGCCAGCAGCTTTCCGGGACAGCGCACAGATACGCAGTATTTT; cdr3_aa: CASSFPGQRTDTQYF
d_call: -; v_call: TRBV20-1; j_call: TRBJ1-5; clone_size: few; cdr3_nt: TGCAGTGCTAGGTACGGGGGGGATAGGCAGCCCCAGCATTTT; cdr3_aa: CSARYGGDRQPQHF
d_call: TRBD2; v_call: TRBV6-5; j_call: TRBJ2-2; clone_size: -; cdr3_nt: TGTGCCAGCAGGTCCCAGGGAGGGTTGTACACCGGGGAGCTGTTTTTT; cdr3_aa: CASRSQGGLYTGELFF
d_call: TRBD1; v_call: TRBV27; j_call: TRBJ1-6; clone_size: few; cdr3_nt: TGTGCCAGCAGTTATAGAATCGGACAGGGAAATTCACCCCTCCACTTT; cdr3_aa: CASSYRIGQGNSPLHF
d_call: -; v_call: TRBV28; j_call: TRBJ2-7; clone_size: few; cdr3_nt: TGTGCCAGCAGTTTAGGGACCTCGGCCTACGAGCAGTACTTC; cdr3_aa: CASSLGTSAYEQYF
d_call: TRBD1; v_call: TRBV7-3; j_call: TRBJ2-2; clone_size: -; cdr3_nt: TGTGCCAGCAGCACCCGACAGGGTGGTTCCGGGGAGCTGTTTTTT; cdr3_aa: CASSTRQGGSGELFF